The 21 T cell receptor beta chains below come from one sample, sequenced in a study of shared clonotypes between healthy human individuals. TCRdb's copy holds only in-frame clones and misses some; the assay was immunoSEQ multiplex PCR. This table has under 120,000 clones, 67% appearing once. The sample comprised memory CD8+ T cells sorted from blood. Noted subset: CD45RO+ cells pooled with CCR7-negative TemRA cells. The receptors were sampled from a woman under 40 in good health.

This clone was counted between two and nine times. CDR3 nucleotides: TGTGCCAGTAGTCTCCAGGGGGTGGGTGAGCAGTTCTTC. Translating gives CASSLQGVGEQFF. The V gene is TRBV19, the J gene TRBJ2-1, with 7 bases aligning to TRBD1. The CDR3 loop spans 13 amino acids. V was clipped by 5 bases and J by 9 bases; unmatched bases: 7. Germline CDR1 reads LNHDA; CDR2 reads SQIVND (reference sequence).

The rearrangement links TRBV27 to TRBJ2-7, with TRBD2 identical over 8 bases. The length of the CDR3 is 14 residues. The V segment lost 4 bases and the J segment 4 bases; nucleotides outside the gene matches: 6. Germline CDR1 reads MNHEY; CDR2 reads SMNVEV (reference sequence). DNA of the CDR3: TGTGCCAGCAGTTCCCTTCCGGGGGGGTACGAGCAGTACTTC. This gives the protein CASSSLPGGYEQYF.

Only a few counts were recorded for this clone. J is TRBJ2-1 and V is TRBV19, with 11 bases identical to TRBD1. The CDR3 covers 16 residues. Germline V CDR1 and CDR2: LNHDA, SQIVND (reference sequence). V lost 8 bases, J lost 6 bases, and 12 bases stayed unmatched. The DNA of the CDR3 is TGTGCCAGTGTCAGGGGACAGGGACAGGGGGGCAATGAGCAGTTCTTC. Residues: CASVRGQGQGGNEQFF.

This chain links TRBV5-1 with TRBJ2-3; the D gene is possibly TRBD2 (5 bases). Germline-derived CDR1 and CDR2 are SGHRS and YFSETQ. Trimming took off 4 bases at V and 1 base at J, with 13 bases between the two ends. The CDR3 contains 15 residues. CDR3 sequence (DNA): TGCGCCAGCAGCCCCGGACCGCGGGGCACAGATACGCAGTATTTT. It yields the protein CASSPGPRGTDTQYF.

The rearrangement links TRBV15 to TRBJ1-1; 8 bases match TRBD1. J was trimmed by 6 bases and V by 5 bases; bases with no gene match: 8. Germline lookup yields CDR1 LNHNV and CDR2 YYDKDF (reference sequence). CDR3 length equals 14 residues. CDR3 loop: CATSPTGEIPEAFF. The DNA for the CDR3 is TGTGCCACCAGCCCGACAGGGGAGATCCCTGAAGCTTTCTTT.

This chain uses TRBV27 with TRBJ2-1, with D unresolved. The germline CDR1 and CDR2 sequences are MNHEY and SMNVEV (reference sequence). This CDR3 comprises 15 residues. The V and J ends lost 7 bases and 1 base respectively, with 14 bases between them. CDR3 amino acids: CASTMTRDSYNEQFF. The CDR3 nucleotides read TGTGCCAGCACAATGACCCGCGATTCCTACAATGAGCAGTTCTTC.

The rearrangement links TRBV9 to TRBJ2-7; 10 positions match TRBD1. Germline-derived CDR1 and CDR2 are SGDLS and YYNGEE. The CDR3 is 15 amino acids. The trim removed 4 bases at V and 3 bases at J, leaving 7 bases unmatched. The CDR3 coding sequence is TGTGCCAGCAGCCCCCGACAGGGGGCTTTCTACGAGCAGTACTTC. Amino acids: CASSPRQGAFYEQYF.

The genes are TRBV2 and TRBJ1-5; 7 bases agree with TRBD1. This CDR3 region has 14 residues. Looked up from germline, CDR1 is SNHLY and CDR2 is FYNNEI. Germline trimming cut 3 bases from V and 9 bases from J; bases unmatched to any gene: 8. The CDR3 is CASSEFDRARPQHF. The CDR3, as DNA: TGTGCCAGCAGTGAGTTCGACAGGGCGAGGCCCCAGCATTTT.

With regard to this clone: This likely came from a read error, as a far larger clone is one base away. This sequence joins TRBV11-2 and TRBJ2-5; 10 nucleotides match TRBD2. The assigned J gene may be wrong: the sequence end matches TRBJ2-7 better. Germline CDR1 reads SGHAT; CDR2 reads FQNNGV. The CDR3 has 16 amino acids. DNA for the CDR3: TGCGCCAGCAGCCAAGGACTAGCGGTTTCATCCTACGAGCAGTACTTC. Its translation is CASSQGLAVSSYEQYF.

This clone was detected a few times. The chain uses TRBV15 and TRBJ2-1; 13 bases are shared with TRBD2. Germline CDR1 is LNHNV and CDR2 is YYDKDF (reference sequence). V trimming: 0 bases; J trimming: 4 bases; junction bases outside the gene matches: 0. The CDR3 runs to 16 residues. The CDR3 DNA is TGTGCCACCAGCAGAGAGACTAGCGGGAGGTACAATGAGCAGTTCTTC. Protein sequence: CATSRETSGRYNEQFF.

The rearrangement links TRBV15 to TRBJ2-2; D gene uncertain. The germline V gene encodes CDR1 LNHNV and CDR2 YYDKDF (reference sequence). The CDR3 extends over 15 amino acids. The V and J ends lost 5 bases and 2 bases respectively, with 12 bases between them. The CDR3 nucleotides read TGTGCCACCAGCTTAGGGTCCCGCAACACCGGGGAGCTGTTTTTT. It codes for CATSLGSRNTGELFF.

This clone has a single count. The chain links TRBV7-9 to TRBJ2-5, with D hard to call. The CDR3 sequence is 14 residues long. From germline, CDR1 is SEHNR and CDR2 FQNEAQ (reference sequence). The V end was cut by 4 bases, the J end by 2 bases, with 11 bases between. The chain's CDR3 is CASSSPRFQETQYF. The CDR3 DNA is TGTGCCAGCAGCTCGCCTAGGTTTCAAGAGACCCAGTACTTC.

V gene TRBV4-1 combines with J gene TRBJ1-5; D is perhaps TRBD1 (5 bases). The CDR3 runs to 15 residues. V was clipped by 3 bases and J by 5 bases, with 14 bases between them. Germline CDR1 is MGHRA and CDR2 is YSYEKL. The CDR3 coding sequence is TGCGCCAGCAGCCAGGGGGTACAGCTTTATCAGCCCCAGCATTTT. Translating it yields CASSQGVQLYQPQHF.

The chain couples TRBV2 to TRBJ1-5; 8 nucleotides line up with TRBD1. Germline V gene data show CDR1 as SNHLY and CDR2 as FYNNEI. The CDR3 has 15 residues. V shed 6 bases and J 5 bases; nucleotides not matched to a gene: 9. The chain's CDR3 is CASRRAGGIDQPQHF. The CDR3 nucleotides read TGTGCCAGCAGGCGGGCAGGGGGCATCGATCAGCCCCAGCATTTT.

This clone is a singleton in its sample. CDR3 sequence (DNA): TGTGCCAGCAGGGACTACAACTACGAGCAGTACTTC. Its translation: CASRDYNYEQYF. The chain employs TRBV2 and TRBJ2-7; tentatively, D is TRBD2 (6 bases). Trimming pared 6 bases from V and 3 bases from J, leaving 9 bases between. This CDR3 is built from 12 residues. The germline CDR1 and CDR2 sequences are SNHLY and FYNNEI.

CDR3 bases: TGTGCCAGCAGTGAAAGCGCAGGAGCCTACGAGCAGTACTTC. The encoded protein is CASSESAGAYEQYF. This chain connects TRBV2 to TRBJ2-7, with D unclear. The germline CDR1 and CDR2 sequences are SNHLY and FYNNEI. V was clipped by 2 bases and J by 2 bases, with 10 bases between them. This CDR3 region has 14 residues.

The chain recombines TRBV14 with TRBJ1-6; D gene uncertain. Trimming cost V 4 bases and J 9 bases, with 10 bases left between them. The CDR3 sequence is 13 residues long. Germline V gene data show CDR1 as SGHDN and CDR2 as FVKESK. CDR3 amino acids: CASSLRPASPLHF. The CDR3 DNA reads as TGTGCCAGCAGCCTGCGTCCCGCTTCACCCCTCCACTTT.

This clone showed up many times. This sequence joins TRBV13 and TRBJ2-4; 12 bases are a match to TRBD2. J lost 1 base, V lost 4 bases, and 2 bases had no gene match. CDR1 is PRHDT and CDR2 is FYEKMQ in the germline V gene (reference sequence). This CDR3 is built from 16 residues. The CDR3 bases are TGTGCCAGCAGCTCCGGACTAGCGGGGGCCAAAAACATTCAGTACTTC. Encoded protein: CASSSGLAGAKNIQYF.

This clone has just one count. The genes are TRBV6-4 and TRBJ2-1, with TRBD2 identical over 7 bases. This CDR3 has 15 residues. J lost 5 bases, V lost 3 bases, and 7 bases had no gene match. In germline, CDR1 is MRHNA, CDR2 SNTAGT. CDR3 protein: CASSEGGSDHNEQFF. CDR3 DNA sequence: TGTGCCAGCAGTGAGGGCGGGAGTGACCACAATGAGCAGTTCTTC.

The V call is TRBV7-8, the J call TRBJ1-2; D gene uncertain. The CDR3 has 14 amino acids. Trimming removed 1 base at V and 6 bases at J, with 12 bases between. Germline V lookup: CDR1 SGHVS, CDR2 FQNEAQ. The CDR3 nucleotides are TGTGCCAGCAGCTTAGACCGGGCTGCTCATGGCTACACCTTC. It yields the protein CASSLDRAAHGYTF.

This clone was observed many times. The chain joins TRBV5-4 to TRBJ2-1; 11 nucleotides agree with TRBD2. The CDR3 covers 18 residues. V dropped 0 bases and J dropped 2; count of bases not matched to a gene: 7. Germline V lookup: CDR1 SGHNT, CDR2 YYREEE (reference sequence). The CDR3: CASSLDGSGLAAYNEQFF. The CDR3 coding sequence is TGTGCCAGCAGCTTGGATGGCTCGGGACTAGCGGCCTACAATGAGCAGTTCTTC.